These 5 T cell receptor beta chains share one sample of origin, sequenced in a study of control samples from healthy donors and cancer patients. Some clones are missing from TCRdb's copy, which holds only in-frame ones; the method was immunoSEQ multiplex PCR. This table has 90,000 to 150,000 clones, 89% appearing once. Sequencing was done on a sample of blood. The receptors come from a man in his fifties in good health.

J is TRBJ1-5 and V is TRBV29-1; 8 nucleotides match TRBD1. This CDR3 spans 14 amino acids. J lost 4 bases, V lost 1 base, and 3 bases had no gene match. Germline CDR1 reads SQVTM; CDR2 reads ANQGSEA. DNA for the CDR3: TGCAGCGTTGAAGGAGGGACAGGTAATCAGCCCCAGCATTTT. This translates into CSVEGGTGNQPQHF.

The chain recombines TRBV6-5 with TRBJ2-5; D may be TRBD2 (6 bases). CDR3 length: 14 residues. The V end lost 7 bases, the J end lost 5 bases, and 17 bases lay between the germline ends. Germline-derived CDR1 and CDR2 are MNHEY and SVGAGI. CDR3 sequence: CASTTGVGRETQYF. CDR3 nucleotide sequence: TGTGCCAGCACCACTGGGGTAGGGAGGGAGACCCAGTACTTC.

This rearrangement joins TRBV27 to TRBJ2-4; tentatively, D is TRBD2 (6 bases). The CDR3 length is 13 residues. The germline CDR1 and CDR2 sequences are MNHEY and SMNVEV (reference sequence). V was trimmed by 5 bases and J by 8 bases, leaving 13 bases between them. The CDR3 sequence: CASSPSEGHIQYF. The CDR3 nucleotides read TGTGCCAGCAGTCCGTCGGAGGGGCACATTCAGTACTTC.

The CDR3 loop is CASSVDSPSSYEQYF. For the CDR3, the DNA is TGTGCCAGCAGCGTAGACAGCCCAAGCTCCTACGAGCAGTACTTC. V and J are TRBV9 and TRBJ2-7; D gene ambiguous. This CDR3 is built from 15 residues. CDR1 and CDR2 from the germline V gene are SGDLS and YYNGEE. V shed 0 bases and J shed 0 bases, with 10 bases lying between them. The whole variable domain, filled in from reference TRBV9 and TRBJ2-7, reads DSGVTQTPKHLITATGQRVTLRCSPRSGDLSVYWYQQSLDQGLQFLIQYYNGEERAKGNILERFSAQQFPDLHSELNLSSLELGDSALYFCASSVDSPSSYEQYFGPGTRLTVT.

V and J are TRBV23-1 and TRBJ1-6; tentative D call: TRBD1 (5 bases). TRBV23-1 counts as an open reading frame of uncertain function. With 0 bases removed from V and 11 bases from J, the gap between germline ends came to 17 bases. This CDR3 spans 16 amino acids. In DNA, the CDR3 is TGCGCCAGCAGTCAATCGGCGGGCAGGGAGGTCGCACCCCTCCACTTT. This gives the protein CASSQSAGREVAPLHF.